This TCR beta chain originates from a study of blood T cell repertoires in COVID-19. In the source study's methods: Researchers report that nucleated cell counts were estimated from reference gene primer amplification. Using immunoSEQ multiplex PCR, the repertoire was profiled, and TCRdb retains in-frame clones only, with some absent. D and trimming were read from the DNA, whereas the V and J calls and clone size are those reported in that table. This repertoire shows just over 650,000 clones, 80% to 90% found once; its top ten account for around 0.3%. Trimming cost V 2 bases and J 2 bases; bases outside gene matches: 6. This CDR3 is 15 amino acids long. Germline V lookup: CDR1 LNHNV, CDR2 YYDKDF (reference sequence).

The specimen sequenced was peripheral blood. This chain uses TRBV15 with TRBJ2-7, with TRBD1 identical over 7 bases. The sequence was collected from a woman in her late teens or twenties with acute or convalescent COVID-19. The CDR3 here is CATSRRRQGPYEQYF. The DNA of the CDR3 is TGTGCCACCAGCAGACGTCGACAGGGCCCCTACGAGCAGTACTTC.